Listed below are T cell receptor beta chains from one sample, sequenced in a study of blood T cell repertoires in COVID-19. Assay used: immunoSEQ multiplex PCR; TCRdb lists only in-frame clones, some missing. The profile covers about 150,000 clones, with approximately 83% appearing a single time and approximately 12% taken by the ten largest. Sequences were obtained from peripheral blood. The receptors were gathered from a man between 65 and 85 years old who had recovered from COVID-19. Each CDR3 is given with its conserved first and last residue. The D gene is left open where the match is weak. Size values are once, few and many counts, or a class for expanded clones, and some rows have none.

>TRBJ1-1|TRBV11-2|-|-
CASSQIRDTEAFF
TGTGCCAGCAGCCAAATACGGGACACTGAAGCTTTCTTT
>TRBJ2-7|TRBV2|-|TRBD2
CASFSGSSSYEQYF
TGTGCCAGCTTTAGCGGGAGTTCTTCCTACGAGCAGTACTTC
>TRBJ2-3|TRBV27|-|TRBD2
CASRPLAGGTDTQYF
TGTGCCAGCAGGCCCTTAGCGGGAGGCACAGATACGCAGTATTTT
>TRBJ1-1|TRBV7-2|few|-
CASALRRGDTEAFF
TGTGCCAGCGCCCTCCGCCGGGGGGACACTGAAGCTTTCTTT
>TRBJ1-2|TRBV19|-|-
CASSIGQRNYGYTF
TGTGCCAGTAGTATCGGACAGCGAAACTATGGCTACACCTTC
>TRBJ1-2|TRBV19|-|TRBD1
CASSLGQGGDGYTF
TGTGCCAGTAGTTTAGGACAGGGAGGAGATGGCTACACCTTC
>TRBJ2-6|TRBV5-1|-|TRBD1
CASSIRDRESSGANVLTF
TGCGCCAGCAGCATTCGGGACAGGGAAAGCTCTGGGGCCAACGTCCTGACTTTC
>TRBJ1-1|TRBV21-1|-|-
CASSKVGRGLDTEAFF
TGTGCCAGCAGCAAAGTTGGAAGGGGCCTGGACACTGAAGCTTTCTTT
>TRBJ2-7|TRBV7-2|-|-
CASSTMGTESYEQYF
TGTGCCAGCAGCACCATGGGTACGGAGTCCTACGAGCAGTACTTC
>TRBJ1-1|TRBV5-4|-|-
CASRPHSITEAFF
TGTGCCAGCAGGCCCCACAGTATCACTGAAGCTTTCTTT
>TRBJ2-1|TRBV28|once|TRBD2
CASRASGTSVYNEQFF
TGTGCCAGCAGGGCTTCCGGGACTAGCGTTTACAATGAGCAGTTCTTC
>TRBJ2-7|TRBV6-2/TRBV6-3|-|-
CASSSQGYEQYF
TGTGCCAGCAGCTCACAGGGTTACGAGCAGTACTTC
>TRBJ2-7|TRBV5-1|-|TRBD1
CASSLQGAYEQYF
TGCGCCAGCAGCTTACAGGGGGCTTATGAGCAGTACTTC
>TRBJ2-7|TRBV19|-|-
CASSIIGGNIYEQYF
TGTGCCAGTAGTATAATAGGCGGGAATATCTACGAGCAGTACTTC
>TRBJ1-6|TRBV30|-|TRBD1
CAWKGTGFGSYNSPLHF
TGTGCCTGGAAAGGGACAGGGTTTGGGTCCTATAATTCACCCCTCCACTTT
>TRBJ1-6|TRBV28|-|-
CASRRGRDNSPLHF
TGTGCCAGCAGACGCGGCAGGGATAATTCACCCCTCCACTTT
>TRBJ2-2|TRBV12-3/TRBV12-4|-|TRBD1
CASMGQLTGELFF
TGTGCCAGCATGGGACAGCTAACCGGGGAGCTGTTTTTT
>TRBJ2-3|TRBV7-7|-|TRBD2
CASSPGTSGAQYF
TGTGCTAGCAGCCCTGGGACTAGCGGGGCGCAGTATTTT
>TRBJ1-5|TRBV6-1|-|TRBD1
CASSEAFRGPTINQPQHF
TGTGCCAGCAGTGAAGCCTTCAGGGGGCCCACTATCAATCAGCCCCAGCATTTT
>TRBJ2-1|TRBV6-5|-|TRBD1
CASSYSQGDEQFF
TGTGCCAGCAGTTACTCCCAGGGGGATGAGCAGTTCTTC
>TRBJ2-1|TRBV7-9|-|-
CASSLDTGFNEQFF
TGTGCCAGCAGCTTAGACACAGGGTTCAATGAGCAGTTCTTC
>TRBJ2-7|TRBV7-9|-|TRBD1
CASSPGTGREQYF
TGTGCCAGCAGCCCCGGGACAGGCCGCGAGCAGTACTTC
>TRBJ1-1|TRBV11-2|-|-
CASSLELGGGEAFF
TGTGCCAGCAGCTTAGAGCTGGGGGGAGGTGAAGCTTTCTTT
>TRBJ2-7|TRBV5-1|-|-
CASSSRDSASSYEQYF
TGCGCCAGCAGCTCCCGGGACTCAGCCTCCTCCTACGAGCAGTACTTC